Presented here are 3 T cell receptor beta chains from one specimen sequenced in a study of cytomegalovirus exposure and HLA in healthy donors. Primers included in the PCR were 60 Vbeta and 13 Jbeta primers. Data came from immunoSEQ multiplex PCR; TCRdb stores just in-frame clones and leaves some out. The sample gives about 76,000 clones, about 78% of which show up once; 8% to 9.5% is in the top ten. The specimen sequenced was PBMCs. The receptors shown here come from a woman aged 40 to 50 in good health and CMV-seropositive.

This sequence joins TRBV28 and TRBJ2-7; the match to TRBD1 covers 7 bases. Germline CDR1 is MDHEN and CDR2 is SYDVKM. The V gene end was trimmed by 4 bases and the J gene end by 6 bases; junction bases not matched to a gene: 3. The CDR3 is 12 amino acids. The CDR3 region has the DNA TGTGCCAGCAGTTATGACAGGGTCGAGCAGTACTTC. Its translation is CASSYDRVEQYF.

This clone appeared once. The chain links TRBV5-4 to TRBJ2-3; 9 bases are a match to TRBD2. CDR1 is SGHNT, CDR2 YYREEE, per germline (reference sequence). The CDR3 is 17 residues long. Trimming cost V 0 bases and J 7 bases; bases outside gene matches: 12. The CDR3 sequence: CASSLGPVAGGPYTQYF. In DNA, the CDR3 is TGTGCCAGCAGCTTGGGGCCTGTGGCGGGGGGGCCGTATACGCAGTATTTT.

Only one count was recorded for this clone. The rearrangement joins TRBV6-5 to TRBJ2-2; 10 bases are a match to TRBD1. Trimming cost V 2 bases and J 4 bases; bases outside gene matches: 4. Per the germline V gene, CDR1 is MNHEY and CDR2 is SVGAGI. The CDR3 covers 16 residues. In DNA form, the CDR3 reads TGTGCCAGCAGTTACGATAGGACAGGGGGCACCGGGGAGCTGTTTTTT. This sequence encodes CASSYDRTGGTGELFF.